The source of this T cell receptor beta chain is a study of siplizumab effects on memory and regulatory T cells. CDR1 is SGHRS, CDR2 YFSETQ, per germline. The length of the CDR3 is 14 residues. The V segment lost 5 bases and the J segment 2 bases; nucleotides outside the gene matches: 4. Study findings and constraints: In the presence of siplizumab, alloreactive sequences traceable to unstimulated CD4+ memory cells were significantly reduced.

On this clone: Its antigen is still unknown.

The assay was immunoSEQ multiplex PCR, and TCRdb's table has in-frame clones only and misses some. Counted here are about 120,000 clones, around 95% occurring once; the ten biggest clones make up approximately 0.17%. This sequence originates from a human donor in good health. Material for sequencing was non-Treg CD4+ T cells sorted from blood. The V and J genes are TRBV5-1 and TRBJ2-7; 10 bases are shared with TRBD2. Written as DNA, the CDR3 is TGCGCCAGCAGTGGGACTAGCGAGGCCTACGAGCAGTACTTC. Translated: CASSGTSEAYEQYF.